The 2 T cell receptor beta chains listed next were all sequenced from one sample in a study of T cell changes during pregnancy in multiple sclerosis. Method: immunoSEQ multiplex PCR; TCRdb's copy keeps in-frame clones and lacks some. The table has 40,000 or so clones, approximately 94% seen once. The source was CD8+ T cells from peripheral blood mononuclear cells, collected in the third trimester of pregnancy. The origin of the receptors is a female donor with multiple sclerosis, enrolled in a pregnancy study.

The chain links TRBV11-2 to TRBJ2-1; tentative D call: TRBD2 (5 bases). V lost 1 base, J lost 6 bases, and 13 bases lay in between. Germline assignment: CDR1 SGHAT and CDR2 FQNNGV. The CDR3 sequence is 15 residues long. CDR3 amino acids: CASSLGFRLANEQFF. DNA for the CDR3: TGTGCCAGCAGCTTAGGTTTTCGGCTAGCCAATGAGCAGTTCTTC. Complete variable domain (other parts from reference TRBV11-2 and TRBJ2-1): EAGVAQSPRYKIIEKRQSVAFWCNPISGHATLYWYQQILGQGPKLLIQFQNNGVVDDSQLPKDRFSAERLKGVDSTLKIQPAKLEDSAVYLCASSLGFRLANEQFFGPGTRLTVL.

The CDR3 loop is CASSQEGLEGGWQFF. The CDR3 DNA is TGTGCCAGCAGCCAAGAGGGCTTGGAGGGAGGCTGGCAGTTCTTC. The chain combines TRBV4-2 with TRBJ2-1, with a weak D call TRBD2 (6 bases). Germline CDR1 reads LGHNA; CDR2 reads YNFKEQ. CDR3 length: 15 amino acids. The V end lost 0 bases, the J end lost 12 bases, and 18 bases lay between the germline ends.